This section outlines one T cell receptor (beta chain) sequence together with its context. This sample was included in a study of T cells in Graves' hyperthyroidism and ophthalmopathy. Newly diagnosed hyperthyroidism patients aged 18 to 65 years had disease lasting under 2 months. Clinical symptoms, serum thyroxine and TRAb, thyroid ultrasound and orbital computed tomography were used for the diagnoses. The CDR3 length is 12 residues. After removal of 8 bases from V and 12 bases from J, the junction contained 15 bases not matched to a gene. From germline, CDR1 is DFQATT and CDR2 SNEGSKA (reference sequence). RNA transcripts provided the source from which TCR beta CDR3 regions were amplified. HTBI primers were employed in a first-round RT-PCR of the TCR CDR3. TCRdb itself ran the multiplex PCR reads through MiXCR, one entry per CDR3 protein. This table has about 610,000 distinct CDR3 sequences, 46% appearing once.

The sequenced sample was peripheral blood or thyroid tissue (not recorded which). The V and J genes are TRBV20-1 and TRBJ1-2; 7 bases align to TRBD1. The TCR sequence derives from a woman between 18 and 29 years old with Graves' hyperthyroidism. CDR3 amino acids: CSMGQTSSGNTF. The CDR3 nucleotides are TGCAGTATGGGACAGACGAGCTCTGGAAACACCTTC.